A single T cell receptor beta chain is shown here with its context. Its antigen is as yet unknown. Compared with germline, one end of the junction differs, possibly owing to a read error. The CDR3 is 12 residues long. Germline V gene sequence: CDR1 LNHDA, CDR2 SQIVND (reference sequence). In a few donor pairs, unstimulated naive, memory, effector memory and TEMRA subsets were sequenced. The data were obtained in a study of siplizumab effects on memory and regulatory T cells. Study conclusions and caveats: A mean of about 70% of mappable alloreactive CD4+ clones were Treg-derived with siplizumab, compared with about 28% in controls. Memory cells seemed less diverse than naive T cells, which seemed major alloresponse contributors.

Repertoires were generated with immunoSEQ multiplex PCR, while TCRdb's copy carries only in-frame clones and drops some. There are about 50,000 clones in the sample; about 90% occur only once, and around 0.3% lies in the top ten. The chain couples TRBV19 to TRBJ1-2; D gene unclear. Sequenced: naive CD8+ T cells sorted from blood. This TCR was sampled from a human donor in good health. CDR3 sequence (DNA): TGTGCCAGTACTATAGATTTAAGGGCCTACACCTTC. Its translation is CASTIDLRAYTF. Full variable domain (missing parts from reference TRBV19 and TRBJ1-2): DGGITQSPKYLFRKEGQNVTLSCEQNLNHDAMYWYRQDPGQGLRLIYYSQIVNDFQKGDIAEGYSVSREKKESFPLTVTSAQKNPTAFYLCASTIDLRAYTFGSGTRLTVV.